The entry that follows covers one T cell receptor beta chain sequence. This sample was included in a study of blood T cell repertoires in COVID-19. Study-wide context: The origin of the acute and convalescent COVID-19 samples was the United States, Italy and Spain. T cells, B-cell-depleted T cells, or PBMCs provided the cDNA or gDNA that served as material.

The authors' processing: Estimated nucleated cell counts came from reference gene primer amplification. Sequencing was performed with immunoSEQ multiplex PCR; in TCRdb, only in-frame clones are kept and a portion is missing. Clonal size and the V and J genes are those of that table, whereas D and trimming came from the DNA. The table lists some 110,000 clones, over 75% of them singletons. J gave up 3 bases and V 4 bases, and 3 bases lay outside the gene matches. The length of the CDR3 is 14 residues. Germline-derived CDR1 and CDR2 are SGHVS and FNYEAQ. The V gene is TRBV7-6, the J gene TRBJ1-5; 7 nucleotides match TRBD1. This TCR came from a human donor with active COVID-19. The donor label of this sample is uncertain. The sequenced material came from peripheral blood. The CDR3 loop is CASSSGQDNQPQHF. CDR3 sequence (DNA): TGTGCCAGCAGCTCCGGACAGGACAATCAGCCCCAGCATTTT.